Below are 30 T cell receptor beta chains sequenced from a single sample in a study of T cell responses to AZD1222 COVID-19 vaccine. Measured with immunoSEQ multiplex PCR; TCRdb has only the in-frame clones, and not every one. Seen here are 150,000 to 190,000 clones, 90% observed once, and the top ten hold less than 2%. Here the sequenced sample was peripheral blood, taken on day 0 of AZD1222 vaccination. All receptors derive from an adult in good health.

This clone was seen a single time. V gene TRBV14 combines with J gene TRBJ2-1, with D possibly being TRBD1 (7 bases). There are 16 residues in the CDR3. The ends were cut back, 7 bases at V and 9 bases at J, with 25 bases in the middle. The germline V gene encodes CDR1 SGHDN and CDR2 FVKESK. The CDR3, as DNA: TGTGCCAGCAACCCTCTCCCGCCAGGGGGGAGAGGTGAGCAGTTCTTC. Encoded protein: CASNPLPPGGRGEQFF.

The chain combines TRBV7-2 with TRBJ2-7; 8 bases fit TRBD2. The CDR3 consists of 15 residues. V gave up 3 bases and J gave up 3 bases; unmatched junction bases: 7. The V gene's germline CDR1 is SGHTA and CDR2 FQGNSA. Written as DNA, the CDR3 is TGTGCCAGCAGCTTTGGGACTAGTTGGTTCTACGAGCAGTACTTC. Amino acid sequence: CASSFGTSWFYEQYF.

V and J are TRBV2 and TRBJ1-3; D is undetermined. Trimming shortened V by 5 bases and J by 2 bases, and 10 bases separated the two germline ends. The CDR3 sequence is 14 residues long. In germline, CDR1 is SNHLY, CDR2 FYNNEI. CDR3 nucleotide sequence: TGTGCCAGCAGTTCACTGCCTACTGGAAACACCATATATTTT. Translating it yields CASSSLPTGNTIYF. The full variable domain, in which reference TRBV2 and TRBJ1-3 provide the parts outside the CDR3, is EPEVTQTPSHQVTQMGQEVILRCVPISNHLYFYWYRQILGQKVEFLVSFYNNEISEKSEIFDDQFSVERPDGSNFTLKIRSTKLEDSAMYFCASSSLPTGNTIYFGEGSWLTVV.

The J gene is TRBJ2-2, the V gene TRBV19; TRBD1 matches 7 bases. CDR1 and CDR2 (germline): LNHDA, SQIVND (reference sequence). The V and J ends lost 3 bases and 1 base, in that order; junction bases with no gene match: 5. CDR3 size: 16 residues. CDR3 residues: CASSMQRQGNTGELFF. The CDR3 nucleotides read TGTGCCAGTAGTATGCAGCGACAGGGGAACACCGGGGAGCTGTTTTTT.

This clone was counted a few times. The CDR3 spells CASSSQVSQHF. The CDR3 DNA is TGTGCCAGCAGTTCCCAGGTGTCCCAGCATTTT. V gene TRBV28 combines with J gene TRBJ1-5; D unclear. The germline CDR1 and CDR2 sequences are MDHEN and SYDVKM. V was trimmed by 4 bases and J by 11 bases, leaving 9 bases between them. This CDR3 is 11 amino acids long.

The CDR3 loop is CAWSFGLGYEQYF. For the CDR3, the DNA is TGTGCCTGGAGTTTTGGGCTAGGCTACGAGCAGTACTTC. The chain is built from TRBV30 and TRBJ2-7; D remains unclear. The CDR3 consists of 13 residues. Trimming left V 2 bases short and J 3 bases short, with 11 bases between. Germline V gene sequence: CDR1 GTSNPN, CDR2 SVGIG (reference sequence).

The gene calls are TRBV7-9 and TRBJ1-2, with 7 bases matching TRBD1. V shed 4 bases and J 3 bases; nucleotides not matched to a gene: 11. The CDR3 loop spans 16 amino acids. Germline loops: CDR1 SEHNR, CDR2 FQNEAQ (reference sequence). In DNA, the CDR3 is TGTGCCAGCAGCTGGAGGCTATTAGACAGGGACTATGGCTACACCTTC. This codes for CASSWRLLDRDYGYTF.

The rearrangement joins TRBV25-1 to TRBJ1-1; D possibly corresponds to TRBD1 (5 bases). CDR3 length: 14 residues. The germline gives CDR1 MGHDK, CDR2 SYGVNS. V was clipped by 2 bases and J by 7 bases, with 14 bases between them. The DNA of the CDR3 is TGTGCCAGCAGTGAAATGGGGGGGTCCCTTGAAGCTTTCTTT. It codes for CASSEMGGSLEAFF.

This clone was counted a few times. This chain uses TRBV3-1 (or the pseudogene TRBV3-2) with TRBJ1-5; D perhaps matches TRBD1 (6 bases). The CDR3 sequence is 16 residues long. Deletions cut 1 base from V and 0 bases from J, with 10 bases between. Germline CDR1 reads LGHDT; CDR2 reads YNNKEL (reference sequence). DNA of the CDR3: TGTGCCAGCAGCCAAGGGGGACACCTTAGCAATCAGCCCCAGCATTTT. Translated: CASSQGGHLSNQPQHF.

Here the CDR3 reads CASSSGTGLGNTIYF. The CDR3 DNA reads as TGCGCCAGCAGCTCCGGGACCGGGCTCGGAAACACCATATATTTT. V usage is TRBV5-1 and J usage is TRBJ1-3, with a possible D match to TRBD1 (5 bases). Deletions cut 3 bases from V and 4 bases from J, with 14 bases between. The germline V gene encodes CDR1 SGHRS and CDR2 YFSETQ. This CDR3 has 15 residues. Combining the CDR3 with reference TRBV5-1 and TRBJ1-3 gives the whole variable domain KAGVTQTPRYLIKTRGQQVTLSCSPISGHRSVSWYQQTPGQGLQFLFEYFSETQRNKGNFPGRFSGRQFSNSRSEMNVSTLELGDSALYLCASSSGTGLGNTIYFGEGSWLTVV.

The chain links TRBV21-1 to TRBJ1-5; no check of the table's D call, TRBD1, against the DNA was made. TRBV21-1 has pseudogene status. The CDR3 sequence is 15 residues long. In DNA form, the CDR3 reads TGTGCCAGCAGCAAAGTAGACAGCCGATATCAGCCCCAGCATTTT. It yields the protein CASSKVDSRYQPQHF.

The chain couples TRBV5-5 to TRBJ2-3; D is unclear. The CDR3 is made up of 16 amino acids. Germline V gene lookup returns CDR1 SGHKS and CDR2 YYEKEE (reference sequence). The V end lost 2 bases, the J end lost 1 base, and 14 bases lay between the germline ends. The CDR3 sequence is CASSLALAVGTDTQYF. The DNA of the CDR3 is TGTGCCAGCAGCTTAGCCCTGGCCGTAGGCACAGATACGCAGTATTTT.

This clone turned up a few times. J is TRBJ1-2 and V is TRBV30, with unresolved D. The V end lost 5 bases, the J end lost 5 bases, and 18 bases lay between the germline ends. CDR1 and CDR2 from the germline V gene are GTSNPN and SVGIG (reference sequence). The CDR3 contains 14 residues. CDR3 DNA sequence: TGTGCCTGGGCGAACGCAGGTGAAGGATATGGCTACACCTTC. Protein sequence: CAWANAGEGYGYTF.

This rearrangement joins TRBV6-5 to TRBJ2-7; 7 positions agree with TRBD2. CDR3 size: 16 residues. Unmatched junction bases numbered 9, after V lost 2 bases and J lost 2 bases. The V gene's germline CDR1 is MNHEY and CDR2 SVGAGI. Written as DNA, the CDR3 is TGTGCCAGCAGTTACATCAGGGAGGGGCCCACCTACGAGCAGTACTTC. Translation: CASSYIREGPTYEQYF.

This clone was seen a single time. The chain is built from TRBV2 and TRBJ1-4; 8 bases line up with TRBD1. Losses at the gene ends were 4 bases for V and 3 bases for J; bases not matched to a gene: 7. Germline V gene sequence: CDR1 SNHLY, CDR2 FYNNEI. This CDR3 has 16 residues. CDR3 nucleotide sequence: TGTGCCAGCAGTGGAGGGACAGGTCTGGCTAATGAAAAACTGTTTTTT. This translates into CASSGGTGLANEKLFF. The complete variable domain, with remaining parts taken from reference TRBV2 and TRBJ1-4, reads EPEVTQTPSHQVTQMGQEVILRCVPISNHLYFYWYRQILGQKVEFLVSFYNNEISEKSEIFDDQFSVERPDGSNFTLKIRSTKLEDSAMYFCASSGGTGLANEKLFFGSGTQLSVL.

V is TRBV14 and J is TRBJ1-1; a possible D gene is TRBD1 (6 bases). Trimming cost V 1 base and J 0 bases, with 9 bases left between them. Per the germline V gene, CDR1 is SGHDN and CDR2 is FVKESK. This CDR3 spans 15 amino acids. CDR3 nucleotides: TGTGCCAGCAGCCAAGTTGGGGGGCTGAACACTGAAGCTTTCTTT. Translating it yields CASSQVGGLNTEAFF. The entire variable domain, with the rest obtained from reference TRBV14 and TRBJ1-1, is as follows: EAGVTQFPSHSVIEKGQTVTLRCDPISGHDNLYWYRRVMGKEIKFLLHFVKESKQDESGMPNNRFLAERTGGTYSTLKVQPAELEDSGVYFCASSQVGGLNTEAFFGQGTRLTVV.

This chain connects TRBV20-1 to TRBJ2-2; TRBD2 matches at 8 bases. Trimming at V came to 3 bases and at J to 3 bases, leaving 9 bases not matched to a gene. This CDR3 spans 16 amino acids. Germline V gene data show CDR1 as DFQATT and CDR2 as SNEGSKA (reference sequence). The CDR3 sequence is CSASIPSGLHTGELFF. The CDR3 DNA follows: TGCAGTGCTAGTATCCCTAGCGGGCTGCACACCGGGGAGCTGTTTTTT.

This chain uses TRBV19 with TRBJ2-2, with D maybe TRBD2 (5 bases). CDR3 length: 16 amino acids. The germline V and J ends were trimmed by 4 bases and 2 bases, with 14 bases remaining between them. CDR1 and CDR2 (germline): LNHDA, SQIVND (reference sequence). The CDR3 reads CASSRAPGLNTGELFF. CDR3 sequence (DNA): TGTGCCAGTAGTAGAGCGCCGGGATTAAACACCGGGGAGCTGTTTTTT.

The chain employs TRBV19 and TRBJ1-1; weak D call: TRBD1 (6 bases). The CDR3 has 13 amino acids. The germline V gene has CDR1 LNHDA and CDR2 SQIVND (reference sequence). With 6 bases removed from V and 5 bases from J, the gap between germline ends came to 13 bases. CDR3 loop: CASSPGGQTEAFF. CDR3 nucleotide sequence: TGTGCCAGTAGCCCGGGGGGCCAGACTGAAGCTTTCTTT.

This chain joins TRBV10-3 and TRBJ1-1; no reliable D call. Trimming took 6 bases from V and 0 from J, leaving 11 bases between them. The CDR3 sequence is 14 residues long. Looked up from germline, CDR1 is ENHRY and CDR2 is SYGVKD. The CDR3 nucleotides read TGTGCCATCAGGGTGGGTGCTATGAACACTGAAGCTTTCTTT. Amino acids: CAIRVGAMNTEAFF.

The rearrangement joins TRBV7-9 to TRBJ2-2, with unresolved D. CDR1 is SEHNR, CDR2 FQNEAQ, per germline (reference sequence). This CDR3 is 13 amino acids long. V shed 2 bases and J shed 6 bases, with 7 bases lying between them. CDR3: CASSLRVSGELFF. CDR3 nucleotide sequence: TGTGCCAGCAGCTTAAGAGTTTCCGGGGAGCTGTTTTTT.

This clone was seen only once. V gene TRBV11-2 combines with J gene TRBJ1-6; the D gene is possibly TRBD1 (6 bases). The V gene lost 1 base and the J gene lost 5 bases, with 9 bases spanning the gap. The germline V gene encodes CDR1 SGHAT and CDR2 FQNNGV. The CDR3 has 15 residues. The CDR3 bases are TGTGCCAGCAGCTTAGGGACAGCGGATAATTCACCCCTCCACTTT. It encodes CASSLGTADNSPLHF.

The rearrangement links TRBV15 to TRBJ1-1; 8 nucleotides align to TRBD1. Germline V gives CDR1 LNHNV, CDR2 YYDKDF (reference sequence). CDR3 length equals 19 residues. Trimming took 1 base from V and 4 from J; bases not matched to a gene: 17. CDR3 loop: CATSRGFGQGGRSSTEAFF. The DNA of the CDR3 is TGTGCCACCAGCAGAGGATTCGGACAGGGAGGTAGAAGTAGCACTGAAGCTTTCTTT. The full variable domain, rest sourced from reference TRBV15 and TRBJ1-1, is DAMVIQNPRYQVTQFGKPVTLSCSQTLNHNVMYWYQQKSSQAPKLLFHYYDKDFNNEADTPDNFQSRRPNTSFCFLDIRSPGLGDTAMYLCATSRGFGQGGRSSTEAFFGQGTRLTVV.

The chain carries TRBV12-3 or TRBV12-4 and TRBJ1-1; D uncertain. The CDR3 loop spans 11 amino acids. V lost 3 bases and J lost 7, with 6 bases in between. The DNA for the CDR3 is TGTGCCAGCAGTTTTTACAATGAAGCTTTCTTT. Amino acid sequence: CASSFYNEAFF.

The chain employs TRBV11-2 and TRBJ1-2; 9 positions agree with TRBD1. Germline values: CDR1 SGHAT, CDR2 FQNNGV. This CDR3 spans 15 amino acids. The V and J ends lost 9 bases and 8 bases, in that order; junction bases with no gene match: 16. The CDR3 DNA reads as TGTGCCAGAAACCACCGGGACAGGGAATCCTGCGGCTACACCTTC. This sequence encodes CARNHRDRESCGYTF.

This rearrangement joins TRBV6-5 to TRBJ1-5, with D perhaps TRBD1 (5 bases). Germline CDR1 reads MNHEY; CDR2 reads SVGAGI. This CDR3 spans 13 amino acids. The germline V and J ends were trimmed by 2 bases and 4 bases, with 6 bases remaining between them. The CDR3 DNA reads TGTGCCAGCAGTTACCAGGGAAATCAGCCCCAGCATTTT. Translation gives CASSYQGNQPQHF.

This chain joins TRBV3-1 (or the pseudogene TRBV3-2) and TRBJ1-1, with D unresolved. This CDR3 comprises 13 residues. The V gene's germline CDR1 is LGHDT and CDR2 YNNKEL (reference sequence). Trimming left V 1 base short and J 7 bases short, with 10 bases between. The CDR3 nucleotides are TGTGCCAGCAGCCAAGCGGACGGATTTGAAGCTTTCTTT. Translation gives CASSQADGFEAFF.

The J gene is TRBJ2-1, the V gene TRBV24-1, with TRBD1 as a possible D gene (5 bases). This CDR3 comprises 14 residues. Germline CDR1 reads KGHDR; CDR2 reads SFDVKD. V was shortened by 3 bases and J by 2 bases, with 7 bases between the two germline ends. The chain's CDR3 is CATSDQDTYNEQFF. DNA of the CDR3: TGTGCCACCAGTGATCAGGACACCTACAATGAGCAGTTCTTC.

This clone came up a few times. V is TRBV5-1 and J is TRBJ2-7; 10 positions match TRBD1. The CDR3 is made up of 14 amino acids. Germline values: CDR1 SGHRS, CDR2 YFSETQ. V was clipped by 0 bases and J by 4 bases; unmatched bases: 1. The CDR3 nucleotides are TGCGCCAGCAGCTTGGGACAGGGGGCGTACGAGCAGTACTTC. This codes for CASSLGQGAYEQYF.

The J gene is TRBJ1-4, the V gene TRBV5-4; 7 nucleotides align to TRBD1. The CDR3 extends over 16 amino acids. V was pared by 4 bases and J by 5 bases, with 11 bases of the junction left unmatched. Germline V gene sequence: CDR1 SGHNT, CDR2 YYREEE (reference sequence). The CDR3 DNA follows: TGTGCCAGCAGCATAACCAAGGGGGCTGAAAATGAAAAACTGTTTTTT. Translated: CASSITKGAENEKLFF.